The 15 T cell receptor beta chains given below trace back to one sample, sequenced in a study of CD8 T cells in Susac syndrome. RNA was extracted with the RNeasy kit, and a quantity of roughly 0.45 to 1 ug was reverse transcribed using random hexamers. TCRdb itself ran the immunoSEQ multiplex PCR reads through MiXCR, one entry per CDR3 protein. The table includes under 250,000 distinct CDR3 sequences, around 93% detected once. Sequencing was performed on CD4+ T cells from PBMCs. The receptors originated from a human donor with multiple sclerosis.

The chain is built from TRBV27 and TRBJ1-4; D remains ambiguous. CDR1 MNHEY and CDR2 SMNVEV come from the germline V gene (reference sequence). The CDR3 has 13 amino acids. V lost 3 bases and J 6 bases, leaving 8 bases between the germline ends. This CDR3 reads CASSLLSHEKLFF. The CDR3 DNA follows: TGTGCCAGCAGTTTGCTCAGCCATGAAAAACTGTTTTTT.

The gene calls are TRBV18 and TRBJ1-1, with D possibly matching TRBD1 (5 bases). CDR3 length: 15 amino acids. Trimming shortened V by 0 bases and J by 5 bases, and 13 bases separated the two germline ends. CDR1 is KGHSH, CDR2 LQKENI, per germline. CDR3 region: CASSPPEGLRTEAFF. CDR3 in DNA: TGTGCCAGCTCACCACCGGAGGGGCTTAGAACTGAAGCTTTCTTT.

The chain is built from TRBV5-1 and TRBJ1-1; D perhaps matches TRBD1 (6 bases). V lost 5 bases and J lost 1, with 9 bases in between. The germline V gene encodes CDR1 SGHRS and CDR2 YFSETQ. The CDR3 sequence is 13 residues long. In DNA, the CDR3 is TGCGCCAGCAGGTGGGGACAGAACACTGAAGCTTTCTTT. Encoded protein: CASRWGQNTEAFF.

The V and J genes are TRBV5-1 and TRBJ2-7; 8 bases fit TRBD2. The CDR3 has 12 residues. The ends lost 7 bases at V and 1 base at J; junction bases unmatched: 1. Germline loops: CDR1 SGHRS, CDR2 YFSETQ. CDR3 bases: TGCGCCAGCTGCGGGGGGTCCTACGAGCAGTACTTC. Protein: CASCGGSYEQYF.

The V call is TRBV6-5, the J call TRBJ1-2; TRBD1 aligns across 10 bases. V lost 4 bases to trimming and J lost 6 bases; unmatched junction nucleotides: 8. Germline CDR1 MNHEY, CDR2 SVGAGI. The length of the CDR3 is 15 residues. The CDR3 coding sequence is TGTGCCAGCAGTTGGGGACAGGGGTCTTCCGATGGCTACACCTTC. Its translation is CASSWGQGSSDGYTF.

The chain is built from TRBV20-1 and TRBJ2-3, with D possibly TRBD1 on 6 matching bases. Germline V CDR1 and CDR2: DFQATT, SNEGSKA (reference sequence). CDR3 length: 16 amino acids. Trimming pared 0 bases from V and 3 bases from J, leaving 16 bases between. This CDR3 is CSARDGTGLETDTQYF. The CDR3 DNA is TGCAGTGCTAGAGATGGCACAGGGCTGGAAACAGATACGCAGTATTTT.

This clonotype was counted only a few times. The gene calls are TRBV7-9 and TRBJ1-5; TRBD1 might be the D (5 bases). Trimming removed 1 base from V and 6 bases from J, with 7 bases in between. CDR1 SEHNR and CDR2 FQNEAQ come from the germline V gene (reference sequence). This CDR3 is 13 amino acids long. This chain's CDR3 is CASSLDGAQPQHF. CDR3 coding DNA: TGTGCCAGCAGCTTAGATGGGGCTCAGCCCCAGCATTTT.

The chain has TRBV20-1 and TRBJ2-3; 7 bases are a match to TRBD2. The V gene's germline CDR1 is DFQATT and CDR2 SNEGSKA (reference sequence). V trimming: 0 bases; J trimming: 6 bases; junction bases outside the gene matches: 9. CDR3 length: 15 residues. This CDR3 reads CSAREERDVSDTQYF. The CDR3 DNA reads TGCAGTGCTAGAGAAGAGCGGGATGTATCGGATACGCAGTATTTT.

The chain links TRBV21-1 to TRBJ2-7; the table's D call TRBD2 went unverified against the DNA. TRBV21-1 is a recognized pseudogene. The CDR3 extends over 19 amino acids. The CDR3 nucleotides are TGTGCCAGCAGCAAACATATCTGGCCCGAACTAGCGGAAAACTACGAGCAGTACTTC. Protein: CASSKHIWPELAENYEQYF.

V gene TRBV19 combines with J gene TRBJ1-3; 9 bases are shared with TRBD1. The V gene's germline CDR1 is LNHDA and CDR2 SQIVND (reference sequence). There are 17 residues in the CDR3. Losses at the gene ends were 3 bases for V and 10 bases for J; bases not matched to a gene: 16. This CDR3 is CASSMSDRGTGRRTIYF. CDR3 nucleotide sequence: TGTGCCAGTAGTATGAGCGACAGGGGGACAGGTCGGCGGACCATATATTTT.

The chain combines TRBV3-1 with TRBJ1-6; D is undetermined. V lost 2 bases and J lost 13, with 9 bases in between. CDR1 and CDR2 (germline): LGHDT, YNNKEL (reference sequence). The CDR3 is 12 amino acids. CDR3 nucleotides: TGTGCCAGCAGCCAATTATGGAAGCCCCTCCACTTT. Protein product: CASSQLWKPLHF.

The chain recombines TRBV5-1 with TRBJ2-5; TRBD1 is a possible D gene (6 bases). CDR1 is SGHRS, CDR2 YFSETQ, per germline. Between the trimmed V and J ends, which lost 2 bases and 3 bases, there was a span of 11 bases. The CDR3 is made up of 14 amino acids. CDR3 DNA sequence: TGCGCCAGCAGCTTCCGGGACAAAAAAGAGACCCAGTACTTC. Its protein is CASSFRDKKETQYF.

The chain uses TRBV10-3 and TRBJ1-6, with 11 bases aligning to TRBD1. J was trimmed by 6 bases and V by 6 bases; bases with no gene match: 1. Germline-derived CDR1 and CDR2 are ENHRY and SYGVKD. This CDR3 region has 14 residues. The CDR3: CAIRGTGGNSPLHF. DNA for the CDR3: TGTGCCATCAGGGGGACAGGGGGTAATTCACCCCTCCACTTT.

The chain recombines TRBV20-1 with TRBJ1-5; 12 positions agree with TRBD1. With 0 bases clipped from V and 0 bases from J, the junction kept 3 bases outside the gene matches. The CDR3 spans 17 residues. CDR1 and CDR2 (germline): DFQATT, SNEGSKA (reference sequence). The CDR3 sequence is CSARDGTGGGSNQPQHF. CDR3 bases: TGCAGTGCTAGAGATGGGACAGGGGGCGGTAGCAATCAGCCCCAGCATTTT.

V usage is TRBV12-3 or TRBV12-4 and J usage is TRBJ1-4; D ambiguous. This CDR3 spans 16 amino acids. With 2 bases removed from V and 0 bases from J, the gap between germline ends came to 10 bases. DNA for the CDR3: TGTGCCAGCAGTTTATTTGTAACCGCAACTAATGAAAAACTGTTTTTT. Translating it yields CASSLFVTATNEKLFF.